The present entry profiles one T cell receptor (beta chain) with its context. This specimen comes from a study of blood T cell repertoires in COVID-19. Whole-study context: Samples came from the United States, Italy and Spain, spanning acute and convalescent COVID-19. T cells, B-cell-depleted T cells, or PBMCs supplied cDNA or gDNA.

The CDR3 has 18 amino acids. CDR1 and CDR2 (germline): SGDLS, YYNGEE. V was trimmed by 0 bases and J by 0 bases, leaving 18 bases between them. Original data processing: By means of reference gene primer amplification, nucleated cell counts were estimated. Measured with immunoSEQ multiplex PCR; TCRdb has only the in-frame clones, and not every one. V and J calls and clone size are given by that table; D and trimming were obtained from the DNA. Of about 190,000 clones in the sample, nearly 90% were seen once. The genes are TRBV9 and TRBJ1-2; D gene ambiguous. Specimen: peripheral blood. This clonotype was sampled from a man aged 45-65 years with acute or convalescent COVID-19. The CDR3 loop is CASSVASTNIRTNYGYTF. The CDR3 nucleotides are TGTGCCAGCAGCGTAGCATCGACAAACATACGCACTAACTATGGCTACACCTTC.